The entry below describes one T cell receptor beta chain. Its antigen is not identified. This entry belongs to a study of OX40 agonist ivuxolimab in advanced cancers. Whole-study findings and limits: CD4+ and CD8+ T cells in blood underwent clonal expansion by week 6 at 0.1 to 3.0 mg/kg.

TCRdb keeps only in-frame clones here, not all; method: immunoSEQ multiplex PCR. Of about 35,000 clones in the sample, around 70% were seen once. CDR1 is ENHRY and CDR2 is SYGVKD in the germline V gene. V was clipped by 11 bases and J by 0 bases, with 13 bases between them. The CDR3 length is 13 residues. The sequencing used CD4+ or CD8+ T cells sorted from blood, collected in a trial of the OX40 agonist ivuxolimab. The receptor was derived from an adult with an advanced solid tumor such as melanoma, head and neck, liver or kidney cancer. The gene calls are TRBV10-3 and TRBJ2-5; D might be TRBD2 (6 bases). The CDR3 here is CASLGDYQETQYF. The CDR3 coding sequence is TGTGCCTCTCTTGGGGACTACCAAGAGACCCAGTACTTC.